This T cell receptor (beta chain) was captured by sequencing in a study of T cell responses to AZD1222 COVID-19 vaccine. The CDR3 length is 17 residues. After removal of 5 bases from V and 2 bases from J, the junction contained 7 bases not matched to a gene. CDR1 is SGHTA and CDR2 is FQGNSA in the germline V gene. Only in-frame clones appear in the TCRdb table, and some are missing; sequencing was by immunoSEQ multiplex PCR. This sample has about 180,000 clones, with around 88% found just once. Study-level findings and limits: Clonal diversity may have been underestimated in mostly white British donors.

Remarks on this clone: The antigen remains undetermined.

Sequenced here: peripheral blood, sampled 28 days after the second AZD1222 dose. This clonotype originated in an adult who received the AZD1222 COVID-19 vaccine. The chain combines TRBV7-2 with TRBJ2-6; TRBD1 agrees at 9 bases. The CDR3 nucleotides are TGTGCCAGCAGCCCCCAGGGGACAGGGACTGGGGCCAACGTCCTGACTTTC. Translating it yields CASSPQGTGTGANVLTF.